This T cell receptor (beta chain) was sequenced during a study of blood T cell repertoires in COVID-19. On the study more broadly: Researchers got acute and convalescent COVID-19 samples from the United States, Italy and Spain. The analysed material was cDNA or gDNA that came from T cells, B-cell-depleted T cells, or PBMCs.

Clinical history reported by participants formed the basis on which cohorts were assigned. Authors' processing steps: The authors estimated nucleated cell counts from reference gene primer amplification. Only in-frame clones appear in the TCRdb table, and some are missing; sequencing was by immunoSEQ multiplex PCR. V and J calls and clone size are as listed in that table; D and trimming were resolved from the DNA. The sample includes about 270,000 clones, 85% to 95% of them seen just once. Germline V gene sequence: CDR1 MDHEN, CDR2 SYDVKM. J gave up 3 bases and V 5 bases, and 9 bases lay outside the gene matches. This CDR3 region has 15 residues.

Sequencing was carried out using PBMCs or T cells enriched from blood (not recorded which). The chain links TRBV28 to TRBJ1-1; the match to TRBD1 covers 7 bases. This receptor was obtained from a man between 35 and 55 years old who had been exposed to COVID-19. The CDR3 protein is CASSPLQGLYTEAFF. The CDR3 region has the DNA TGTGCCAGCAGTCCACTACAGGGGTTGTACACTGAAGCTTTCTTT.